In its sample, the clone carrying this T cell receptor beta chain was seen many times. This entry comes from a study of T-cell reconstitution after alpha-beta-depleted transplantation in children. Per the germline V gene, CDR1 is MNHEY and CDR2 is SMNVEV (reference sequence). The V and J ends lost 8 bases and 4 bases, in that order; junction bases with no gene match: 9. The CDR3 loop spans 14 amino acids. Preparation of the TCRbeta library involved a method that used unique molecular identifiers. A single record per CDR3 protein comes from TCRdb applying MiXCR to the PCR reads. Of hundreds of thousands of distinct CDR3 sequences listed, around 10% are singletons.

This chain links TRBV27 with TRBJ2-5; 8 bases line up with TRBD1. The receptor comes from a male patient aged 2 to 9 who had a stem cell transplant for chronic granulomatous disease, so the T cells may come from the graft donor. The sequenced sample was peripheral blood, obtained 180 days after TCRalphabeta/CD19-depleted stem cell transplant. CDR3 nucleotides: TGTGCCAGCCGACAGGGGTTTGGAGGAGAGACCCAGTACTTC. Protein sequence: CASRQGFGGETQYF.